The sequence of this T cell receptor (beta chain) was determined in a study of cytomegalovirus exposure and HLA in healthy donors. With 60 Vbeta and 13 Jbeta primers, the PCR was carried out. Assay: immunoSEQ multiplex PCR; the TCRdb copy retains only in-frame clones and omits some. The profile shows under 200,000 clones, roughly 85% of them singletons. As for this clone: The antigen is undetermined.

CDR3 length equals 16 residues. The V end was cut by 3 bases, the J end by 4 bases, with 15 bases between. Germline V lookup: CDR1 MNHNS, CDR2 SASEGT. Study findings and constraints: Previous analysis showed most TCR beta V segments were productive about 87% or about 30% of the time.

J is TRBJ1-4 and V is TRBV6-1; D call uncertain. The specimen sequenced was PBMCs. This clonotype was obtained from a woman younger than 45 in good health and CMV-seropositive. CDR3 sequence (DNA): TGTGCCAGCAGTGATTTGGGAGTATTCGATAATGAAAAACTGTTTTTT. This sequence encodes CASSDLGVFDNEKLFF.